This T cell receptor (beta chain) was sequenced in a study of Tregs in tolerant kidney transplant recipients (dated by TCRdb to about 2019). For the study in its entirety: The transplants used related donors along with nonmyeloablative bone marrow transplantation, and in the human trials mixed chimerism was transient. The study applied TCRbeta sequencing to find donor-specific regulatory T cells before combined kidney and bone marrow transplantation and then followed those same cells after transplant.

The time point label, read with the paper, signifies: blood sample drawn before combined kidney and bone marrow transplant. Unstimulated Tregs (CD4+CD25+CD127-), CD4+ non-Tregs (CD4+CD25-), CD4 and CD8 cells were FACS-sorted from thawed PBMCs. The patients were a few recipients of combined kidney and bone marrow transplants from the ITN036ST trial, and samples were available only from these trial subjects. Healthy control blood was processed to PBMCs by Ficoll density gradient and cryopreserved, and patient PBMCs were collected before and after transplant. Trimmed from V: 4 bases; trimmed from J: 1 base; junction bases lacking a gene match: 7. CDR1 LGHNA and CDR2 YSLEER are derived from the germline V gene. The CDR3 measures 15 amino acids from cysteine to phenylalanine. The read is trimmed to its CDR3 DNA, 45 bases read in frame from base 1. Worth noting for this clone: Its binding antigen is unknown. No base quality values were provided; no much bigger clone lies one nucleotide off.

On the study overall, not on this receptor specifically: Expanding Tregs with activated donor B cells appeared to identify the most biologically relevant and donor-specific TCRbeta repertoire. The study was constrained by small patient numbers, and validation of the findings is required in larger populations and under other immunosuppression protocols. Donor-specific Treg expansion was found to exceed global Treg expansion in tolerant patients, suggesting antigen-driven rather than nonspecific expansion. Because the PCR primers were changed over time for some patients, nucleotide-level comparison could not be performed across the samples from those patients. Biological reproducibility was not directly addressed, though technical replication error appeared minimal.

For TCRbeta CDR3 sequencing, genomic DNA from the sorted cells was extracted using the QIAGEN DNeasy Blood and Tissue Kit. Through immunoSEQ, high-throughput TCRbeta CDR3 sequencing was done commercially, including PCR amplification with internal controls and bias correction. In the authors' own workflow: Unique productive TCRbeta sequences were defined by CDR3 nucleotide sequence where primers matched, and otherwise by CDR3 amino acid sequence together with Vbeta and Jbeta genes. To correct sorting error, sequences shared between sorted populations at a frequency ratio of 2:1 or less were removed; the rest were assigned to the higher population. A sequence counted as donor-reactive if, in CFSE-low cells, the sequence had a frequency of at least 0.01% and was expanded at least 5-fold compared with unstimulated cells. Jensen-Shannon divergence calculated on the top 100 TCRbeta sequences ranked by frequency was used to measure repertoire divergence. When a sample had multiple sequencing runs, each run was corrected for sorting error separately and the runs were then pooled. TCRdb mirrors the immuneACCESS table, restricted to in-frame sequences. Some clones are absent from its copies; in checked studies, under half trace to an unresolved V gene, and the reason for the others is unknown. The V and J calls and clone size were taken over from that table, and D and trimming were inferred from the DNA. The sample table lists roughly 66,000 clones, roughly 89% of them with a count of one. Approximately 11% of the sample is taken by the ten largest.

The chain employs TRBV4-3 and TRBJ2-7; the central 7 bases match TRBD1. The clonotype was recovered from a human donor who received a combined kidney and bone marrow transplant. Source: CD8+ T cells from blood, taken before the transplant. The nucleotide sequence is TGCGCCAGCAGCCTACGGACAGGTCGATCCTACGAGCAGTACTTC. This codes for CASSLRTGRSYEQYF.